This T cell receptor (beta chain) was profiled in a study of blood T cell repertoires in COVID-19. Looking at the study overall: Sites in the United States, Italy and Spain provided acute and convalescent COVID-19 samples.

The CDR3 runs 15 residues. V lost 0 bases to trimming and J lost 1 base; unmatched junction nucleotides: 2. Germline V gene sequence: CDR1 ENHRY, CDR2 SYGVKD. The table came from immunoSEQ multiplex PCR; TCRdb's copy has only in-frame clones and leaves some out. The sample includes about 180,000 clones, about 90% of them seen just once. Cohort placement rested on clinical history that participants reported themselves. The sequence was collected from a human donor with acute COVID-19. The donor label of this sample is uncertain. Material: PBMCs or T cells enriched from blood (not recorded which). This chain connects TRBV10-3 to TRBJ2-5, with 7 bases that match TRBD2. The CDR3 protein is CAISESTGGQETQYF. In DNA form, the CDR3 reads TGTGCCATCAGTGAGTCGACGGGGGGCCAAGAGACCCAGTACTTC.